This T cell receptor beta chain derives from a study of blood T cells in healthy people across ages. The CDR3 sequence is 15 residues long. In germline, CDR1 is SGHTA, CDR2 FQGNSA. Trimming removed 1 base from V and 10 bases from J, with 17 bases in between. A second about 6 to 11 cycle PCR used barcoded and J-beta primers. Tags on each cDNA molecule came from a template-switch adaptor with 12 random nucleotides. One entry per CDR3 protein, called by TCRdb with MiXCR from the 5' RACE reads. The top ten clones hold under 9% of a sample with 500,000 to 550,000 distinct CDR3 sequences, about 24% of them seen once. These data also featured in a second study, about T cells of mothers and their children.

The chain employs TRBV7-2 and TRBJ2-1, with a weak D call TRBD2 (6 bases). This receptor was identified in a boy younger than 18 in good health. The specimen was blood. CDR3 bases: TGTGCCAGCAGCTTAGTTGGACTAACTCACGACGAGCAGTTCTTC. This gives the protein CASSLVGLTHDEQFF.